This T cell receptor beta chain is from a study of neurological immune-mediated disorders. Time point meaning: technical triplicate 1. TCRdb passed the 5' RACE reads through MiXCR, listing each CDR3 protein once. The table includes 30,000 to 40,000 distinct CDR3 sequences, roughly 10% detected once. This clonotype showed up many times. The V and J ends lost 6 bases and 1 base respectively, with 3 bases between them. The CDR3 is made up of 11 amino acids. Germline V gene lookup returns CDR1 SEHNR and CDR2 FQNEAQ (reference sequence). The chain combines TRBV7-9 with TRBJ1-1; D is unresolved. The sequence was obtained from a man between 60 and 75 years old with HTLV-1-associated myelopathy (HAM/TSP). Sequencing was performed on PBMCs. CDR3 in DNA: TGTGCCAGCAGAAAGAACACTGAAGCTTTCTTT. Encoded protein: CASRKNTEAFF. Supplemented by reference TRBV7-9 and TRBJ1-1, the full variable domain reads DTGVSQNPRHKITKRGQNVTFRCDPISEHNRLYWYRQTLGQGPEFLTYFQNEAQLEKSRLLSDRFSAERPKGSFSTLEIQRTEQGDSAMYLCASRKNTEAFFGQGTRLTVV.